The 28 T cell receptor beta chains presented below share a single source sample, sequenced in a study of blood T cell repertoires in COVID-19. Generated by immunoSEQ multiplex PCR, the TCRdb table keeps only in-frame clones and is missing some. The sample holds 180,000 or so clones, 86% seen once. Sequenced: peripheral blood. These receptor sequences come from a man aged 65-85 years with acute or convalescent COVID-19.

The V call is TRBV19, the J call TRBJ1-1; D unclear. Trimming cost V 1 base and J 5 bases, with 14 bases left between them. This CDR3 spans 15 amino acids. Germline lookup yields CDR1 LNHDA and CDR2 SQIVND (reference sequence). In DNA, the CDR3 is TGTGCCAGTAGTATAGGAGCCTTACGATTGACTGAAGCTTTCTTT. It encodes CASSIGALRLTEAFF.

The CDR3 here is CASQDRSSTDTQYF. The CDR3 DNA follows: TGCGCCAGCCAGGACAGGTCTTCCACAGATACGCAGTATTTT. The V call is TRBV10-1, the J call TRBJ2-3; 7 nucleotides agree with TRBD1. The V gene's germline CDR1 is WNHNN and CDR2 SYGVQD (reference sequence). This CDR3 region has 14 residues. Unmatched junction bases numbered 7, after V lost 8 bases and J lost 2 bases.

The chain has TRBV7-9 and TRBJ2-3; 8 nucleotides line up with TRBD1. The CDR3 has 14 amino acids. Germline trimming cut 5 bases from V and 3 bases from J; bases unmatched to any gene: 4. Per germline, CDR1 SEHNR and CDR2 FQNEAQ (reference sequence). The CDR3 bases are TGTGCCAGCAGCCTCCGACAGGGGACAGATACGCAGTATTTT. This codes for CASSLRQGTDTQYF.

This chain uses TRBV5-5 with TRBJ1-6; no clear D. Trimming pared 6 bases from V and 4 bases from J, leaving 8 bases between. Germline V CDR1 and CDR2: SGHKS, YYEKEE (reference sequence). This CDR3 has 13 residues. The CDR3: CASKSPYNSPLHF. CDR3 sequence (DNA): TGTGCCAGCAAATCCCCTTATAATTCACCCCTCCACTTT.

V is TRBV4-3 and J is TRBJ1-4; no firm D call. Deletions cut 4 bases from V and 4 bases from J, with 13 bases between. The CDR3 consists of 15 residues. CDR1 LGHNA and CDR2 YSLEER come from the germline V gene. In DNA, the CDR3 is TGCGCCAGCAGCCCTCTATACAGCGGTAATGAAAAACTGTTTTTT. Translating it yields CASSPLYSGNEKLFF.

V usage is TRBV20-1 and J usage is TRBJ1-4, with D possibly TRBD1 on 5 matching bases. The germline V gene encodes CDR1 DFQATT and CDR2 SNEGSKA (reference sequence). V lost 3 bases and J lost 5, with 13 bases in between. This CDR3 has 14 amino acids. DNA of the CDR3: TGCAGTGCTAGTGGGCAGGGAAAAAATGAAAAACTGTTTTTT. Protein: CSASGQGKNEKLFF.

The table lists this clone with a few counts. This chain uses TRBV6-5 with TRBJ1-6, with D maybe TRBD1 (5 bases). Germline CDR1 reads MNHEY; CDR2 reads SVGAGI. CDR3 length equals 15 residues. Trimming stripped 0 bases from V and 8 bases from J, with 11 bases between. The CDR3 nucleotides read TGTGCCAGCAGTTACTCGGGCAGGGCCCATTCACCCCTCCACTTT. Its translation is CASSYSGRAHSPLHF.

The sample holds one count of this clone. The chain combines TRBV2 with TRBJ2-3; unclear D gene. This CDR3 is built from 14 residues. From germline, CDR1 is SNHLY and CDR2 FYNNEI. V lost 1 base, J lost 5 bases, and 10 bases lay in between. The CDR3 nucleotides read TGTGCCAGCAGTGAAGGTCTGAGAGGAGATACGCAGTATTTT. It encodes CASSEGLRGDTQYF. The whole variable domain, filled in from reference TRBV2 and TRBJ2-3, reads EPEVTQTPSHQVTQMGQEVILRCVPISNHLYFYWYRQILGQKVEFLVSFYNNEISEKSEIFDDQFSVERPDGSNFTLKIRSTKLEDSAMYFCASSEGLRGDTQYFGPGTRLTVL.

This chain links TRBV7-7 with TRBJ2-2, with D perhaps TRBD1 (6 bases). CDR3 size: 17 residues. CDR1 SSHAT and CDR2 FNYEAQ come from the germline V gene (reference sequence). V shed 2 bases and J shed 5 bases, with 18 bases lying between them. This chain's CDR3 is CASSLRTGYGETGELFF. The CDR3 DNA reads TGTGCCAGCAGCTTACGCACAGGGTATGGGGAGACCGGGGAGCTGTTTTTT.

The chain is built from TRBV7-2 and TRBJ2-2, with TRBD2 identical over 10 bases. Germline V lookup: CDR1 SGHTA, CDR2 FQGNSA. CDR3 length: 16 residues. Trimming removed 3 bases from V and 4 bases from J; junction bases left unmatched: 5. The CDR3: CASSFYSGGRTGELFF. Here the CDR3 DNA reads TGTGCCAGCAGCTTTTATAGCGGGGGGCGCACCGGGGAGCTGTTTTTT.

This chain uses TRBV23-1 with TRBJ2-3; 7 bases line up with TRBD1. TRBV23-1 is an open reading frame, and its role is uncertain. CDR3 length: 15 residues. V lost 2 bases to trimming and J lost 7 bases; unmatched junction nucleotides: 9. CDR3 sequence: CASSQPNRGTHTQYF. The CDR3 coding sequence is TGCGCCAGCAGTCAACCCAACAGGGGCACGCATACGCAGTATTTT.

The CDR3 bases are TGTGCCAGCAGCCCGCGGGGCCTCTCTGGAAACACCATATATTTT. Its protein product is CASSPRGLSGNTIYF. The V and J genes are TRBV28 and TRBJ1-3; a possible D gene is TRBD1 (5 bases). Germline lookup yields CDR1 MDHEN and CDR2 SYDVKM. The CDR3 runs to 15 residues. V lost 6 bases and J 0 bases, leaving 12 bases between the germline ends. The variable domain in full, with the rest retrieved from reference TRBV28 and TRBJ1-3, is DVKVTQSSRYLVKRTGEKVFLECVQDMDHENMFWYRQDPGLGLRLIYFSYDVKMKEKGDIPEGYSVSREKKERFSLILESASTNQTSMYLCASSPRGLSGNTIYFGEGSWLTVV.

The gene calls are TRBV6-5 and TRBJ1-2, with a weak D call TRBD1 (5 bases). CDR1 is MNHEY, CDR2 SVGAGI, per germline. CDR3 length equals 15 residues. The ends were cut back, 4 bases at V and 1 base at J, with 13 bases in the middle. Here the CDR3 reads CASSLDSSHNYGYTF. The CDR3 DNA is TGTGCCAGCAGTTTAGACAGCTCGCATAACTATGGCTACACCTTC.

The gene calls are TRBV5-1 and TRBJ2-1; no definite D call. The length of the CDR3 is 14 residues. Trimming shortened V by 0 bases and J by 7 bases, and 11 bases separated the two germline ends. Per the germline V gene, CDR1 is SGHRS and CDR2 is YFSETQ. The CDR3 DNA is TGCGCCAGCAGCTTGGAGAACCTTGAGAATGAGCAGTTCTTC. It specifies CASSLENLENEQFF. The whole variable domain, filled in from reference TRBV5-1 and TRBJ2-1, reads KAGVTQTPRYLIKTRGQQVTLSCSPISGHRSVSWYQQTPGQGLQFLFEYFSETQRNKGNFPGRFSGRQFSNSRSEMNVSTLELGDSALYLCASSLENLENEQFFGPGTRLTVL.

This clone was recorded once. J is TRBJ1-4 and V is TRBV12-3 or TRBV12-4; 9 positions match TRBD1. This CDR3 region has 12 residues. V shed 8 bases, J shed 8 bases, and the junction held 3 bases outside the gene matches. The CDR3 protein is CASGQGNEKLFF. Written as DNA, the CDR3 is TGTGCCAGCGGACAGGGGAACGAAAAACTGTTTTTT.

This clone was counted a few times. V is TRBV19 and J is TRBJ2-1, with a possible D match to TRBD2 (5 bases). CDR1 and CDR2 (germline): LNHDA, SQIVND (reference sequence). The ends were cut back, 10 bases at V and 7 bases at J, with 26 bases in the middle. The CDR3 is made up of 16 amino acids. The CDR3 loop is CATMDWDYAGRNEQFF. The CDR3 nucleotides read TGTGCCACTATGGACTGGGATTATGCGGGTAGGAATGAGCAGTTCTTC. Using reference TRBV19 and TRBJ2-1 for the parts outside the CDR3, the full variable domain is DGGITQSPKYLFRKEGQNVTLSCEQNLNHDAMYWYRQDPGQGLRLIYYSQIVNDFQKGDIAEGYSVSREKKESFPLTVTSAQKNPTAFYLCATMDWDYAGRNEQFFGPGTRLTVL.

This rearrangement joins TRBV27 to TRBJ1-3, with D hard to call. The germline V gene has CDR1 MNHEY and CDR2 SMNVEV (reference sequence). V was pared by 6 bases and J by 4 bases, with 16 bases between. This CDR3 comprises 15 residues. Here the CDR3 DNA reads TGTGCCAGCAGCCCGATGCGTTCAGGCGGAAACACCATATATTTT. Encoded protein: CASSPMRSGGNTIYF.

The chain combines TRBV5-1 with TRBJ1-1, with TRBD1 as a possible D gene (5 bases). V gave up 0 bases and J gave up 0 bases, with 9 bases separating them. This CDR3 spans 15 amino acids. Germline V CDR1 and CDR2: SGHRS, YFSETQ. The CDR3 nucleotides read TGCGCCAGCAGCTTGGGCGCGGGACTGAACACTGAAGCTTTCTTT. Protein sequence: CASSLGAGLNTEAFF. The full variable domain, its missing parts supplied by reference TRBV5-1 and TRBJ1-1, is KAGVTQTPRYLIKTRGQQVTLSCSPISGHRSVSWYQQTPGQGLQFLFEYFSETQRNKGNFPGRFSGRQFSNSRSEMNVSTLELGDSALYLCASSLGAGLNTEAFFGQGTRLTVV.

The gene calls are TRBV7-2 and TRBJ2-6; D ambiguous. The CDR3 sequence is 14 residues long. CDR1 is SGHTA, CDR2 FQGNSA, per germline. V shed 5 bases and J shed 4 bases, with 9 bases lying between them. In DNA, the CDR3 is TGTGCCAGCAGCCCGAGGCGGGGGGCCAACGTCCTGACTTTC. As protein: CASSPRRGANVLTF.

V is TRBV5-4 and J is TRBJ2-7; possibly TRBD1 for D (6 bases). V lost 4 bases, J lost 5 bases, and 16 bases lay in between. The CDR3 is made up of 14 amino acids. Germline V gene data show CDR1 as SGHNT and CDR2 as YYREEE (reference sequence). The CDR3 loop reads CASSGVQGRHEQYF. The CDR3 DNA reads TGTGCCAGCAGCGGGGTGCAGGGGCGGCACGAGCAGTACTTC.

The chain is built from TRBV11-2 and TRBJ2-3; TRBD2 is a possible D gene (5 bases). The CDR3 is made up of 13 amino acids. With 5 bases removed from V and 5 bases from J, the gap between germline ends came to 11 bases. Germline V gene lookup returns CDR1 SGHAT and CDR2 FQNNGV. For the CDR3, the DNA is TGTGCCAGCAGCGGAGGTCGTGGAGATACGCAGTATTTT. Translation: CASSGGRGDTQYF.

The rearrangement joins TRBV2 to TRBJ2-1; D ambiguous. The CDR3 extends over 12 amino acids. V was trimmed by 7 bases and J by 15 bases, leaving 19 bases between them. Germline values: CDR1 SNHLY, CDR2 FYNNEI. CDR3 sequence: CASNKTAPGWFF. The CDR3 DNA is TGTGCCAGCAACAAGACCGCGCCAGGATGGTTCTTC.

This chain connects TRBV12-3 or TRBV12-4 to TRBJ2-7, with TRBD1 as a possible D gene (6 bases). Trimming took 6 bases from V and 2 from J, leaving 11 bases between them. The CDR3 is 13 residues long. CDR3 DNA: TGTGCCAGCAGACGGACAGACACCTACGAGCAGTACTTC. Protein: CASRRTDTYEQYF.

V is TRBV11-2 and J is TRBJ2-5; D remains ambiguous. CDR1 is SGHAT and CDR2 is FQNNGV in the germline V gene. Between the trimmed V and J ends, which lost 5 bases and 0 bases, there was a span of 7 bases. CDR3 length equals 13 residues. CDR3 residues: CASSLTYQETQYF. The CDR3 DNA is TGTGCCAGCAGCCTAACGTACCAAGAGACCCAGTACTTC.

The table lists this clone with a few counts. The chain employs TRBV6-1 and TRBJ2-1; weak D call: TRBD2 (6 bases). From germline, CDR1 is MNHNS and CDR2 SASEGT. This CDR3 is 16 amino acids long. The V gene lost 2 bases and the J gene lost 4 bases, with 15 bases spanning the gap. Here the CDR3 reads CASSERGRGRYNEQFF. DNA for the CDR3: TGTGCCAGCAGTGAACGCGGGCGGGGCCGATACAATGAGCAGTTCTTC.

The genes are TRBV19 and TRBJ1-4, with D perhaps matching TRBD1 (6 bases). The germline CDR1 and CDR2 sequences are LNHDA and SQIVND (reference sequence). Deletions cut 3 bases from V and 6 bases from J, with 14 bases between. The CDR3 contains 15 residues. In DNA, the CDR3 is TGTGCCAGTAGTATCCTGGCAGGGGCTTATGAAAAACTGTTTTTT. Residues: CASSILAGAYEKLFF.

The rearrangement links TRBV7-9 to TRBJ2-2; 7 nucleotides agree with TRBD1. The CDR3 consists of 14 residues. With 2 bases clipped from V and 6 bases from J, the junction kept 3 bases outside the gene matches. Germline lookup yields CDR1 SEHNR and CDR2 FQNEAQ (reference sequence). The CDR3 nucleotides read TGTGCCAGCAGCTTAAGTCAGGGGGCCGGGGAGCTGTTTTTT. It is translated as CASSLSQGAGELFF.

This clone has at least ten counts. The rearrangement uses TRBV24-1 and TRBJ1-5; D is perhaps TRBD1 (5 bases). Looked up from germline, CDR1 is KGHDR and CDR2 is SFDVKD. This CDR3 is 12 amino acids long. Trimming took off 3 bases at V and 11 bases at J, with 10 bases between the two ends. The CDR3 is CATSDGGTSQHF. The DNA of the CDR3 is TGTGCCACCAGTGATGGGGGGACCTCCCAGCATTTT.